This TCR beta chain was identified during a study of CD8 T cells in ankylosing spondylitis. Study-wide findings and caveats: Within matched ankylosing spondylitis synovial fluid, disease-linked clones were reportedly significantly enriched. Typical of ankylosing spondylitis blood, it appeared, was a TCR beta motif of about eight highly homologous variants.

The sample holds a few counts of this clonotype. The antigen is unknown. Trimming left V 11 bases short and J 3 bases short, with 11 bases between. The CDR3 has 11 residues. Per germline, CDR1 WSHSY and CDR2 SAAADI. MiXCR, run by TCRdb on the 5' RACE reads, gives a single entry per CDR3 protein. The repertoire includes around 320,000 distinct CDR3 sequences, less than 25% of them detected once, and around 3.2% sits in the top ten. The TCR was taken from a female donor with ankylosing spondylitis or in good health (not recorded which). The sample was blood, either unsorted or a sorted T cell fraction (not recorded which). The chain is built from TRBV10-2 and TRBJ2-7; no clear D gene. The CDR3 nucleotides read TGCGCCTCCCTTGGGGACTACGAGCAGTACTTC. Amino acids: CASLGDYEQYF.